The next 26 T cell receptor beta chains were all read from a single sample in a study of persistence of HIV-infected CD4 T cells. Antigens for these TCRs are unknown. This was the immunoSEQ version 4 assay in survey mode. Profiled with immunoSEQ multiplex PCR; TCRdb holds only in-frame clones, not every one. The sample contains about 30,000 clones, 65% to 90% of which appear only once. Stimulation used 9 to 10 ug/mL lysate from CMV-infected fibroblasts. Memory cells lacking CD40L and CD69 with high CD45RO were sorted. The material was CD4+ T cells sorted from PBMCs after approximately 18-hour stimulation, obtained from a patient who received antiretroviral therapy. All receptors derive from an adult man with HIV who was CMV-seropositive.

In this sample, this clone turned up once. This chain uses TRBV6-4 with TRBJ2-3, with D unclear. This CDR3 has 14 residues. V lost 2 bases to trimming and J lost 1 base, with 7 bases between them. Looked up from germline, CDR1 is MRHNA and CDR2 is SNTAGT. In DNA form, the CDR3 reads TGTGCCAGCAGTGACAGGGCGGGCACAGATACGCAGTATTTT. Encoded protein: CASSDRAGTDTQYF.

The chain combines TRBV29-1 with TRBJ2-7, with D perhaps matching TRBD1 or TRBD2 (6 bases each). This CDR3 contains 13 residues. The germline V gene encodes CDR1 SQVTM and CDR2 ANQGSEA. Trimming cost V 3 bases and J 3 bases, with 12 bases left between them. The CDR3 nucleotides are TGCAGCGTTGATGGGGGGCTGGGCTACGAGCAGTACTTC. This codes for CSVDGGLGYEQYF.

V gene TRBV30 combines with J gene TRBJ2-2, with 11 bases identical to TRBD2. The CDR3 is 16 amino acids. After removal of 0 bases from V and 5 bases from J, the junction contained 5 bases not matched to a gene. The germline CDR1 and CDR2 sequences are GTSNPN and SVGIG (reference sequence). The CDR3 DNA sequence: TGTGCCTGGAGTGTCATAGCGGGGGGGCGGACCGGGGAGCTGTTTTTT. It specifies CAWSVIAGGRTGELFF.

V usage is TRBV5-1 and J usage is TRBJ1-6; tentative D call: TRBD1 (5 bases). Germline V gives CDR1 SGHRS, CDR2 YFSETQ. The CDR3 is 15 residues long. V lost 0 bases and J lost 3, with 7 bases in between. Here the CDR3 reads CASSLADSYNSPLHF. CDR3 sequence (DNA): TGCGCCAGCAGCTTGGCCGACAGCTATAATTCACCCCTCCACTTT.

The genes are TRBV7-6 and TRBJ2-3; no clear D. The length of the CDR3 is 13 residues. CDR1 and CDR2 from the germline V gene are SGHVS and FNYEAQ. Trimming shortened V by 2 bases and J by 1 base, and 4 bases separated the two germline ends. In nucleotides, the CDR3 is TGTGCCAGCAGCTTACTCCGCACAGATACGCAGTATTTT. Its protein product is CASSLLRTDTQYF.

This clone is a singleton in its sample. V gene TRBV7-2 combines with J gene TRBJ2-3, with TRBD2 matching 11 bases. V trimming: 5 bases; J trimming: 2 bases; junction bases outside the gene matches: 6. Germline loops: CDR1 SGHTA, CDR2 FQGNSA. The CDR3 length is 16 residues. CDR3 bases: TGTGCCAGCAGCAAACGGGGACTAGCGGCCACAGATACGCAGTATTTT. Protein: CASSKRGLAATDTQYF.

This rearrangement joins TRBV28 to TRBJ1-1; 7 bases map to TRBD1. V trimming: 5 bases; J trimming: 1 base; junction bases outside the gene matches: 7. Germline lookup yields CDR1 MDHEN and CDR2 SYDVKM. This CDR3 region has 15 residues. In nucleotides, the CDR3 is TGTGCCAGCAGTCCCCACAGGGGCCCGAACACTGAAGCTTTCTTT. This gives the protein CASSPHRGPNTEAFF.

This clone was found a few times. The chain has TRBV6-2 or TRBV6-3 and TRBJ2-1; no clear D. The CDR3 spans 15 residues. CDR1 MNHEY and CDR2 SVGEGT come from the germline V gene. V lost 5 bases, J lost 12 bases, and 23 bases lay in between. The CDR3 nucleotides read TGTGCCAGCAGTCAACCCCCCCCGGCTAGTCTCGGGCAGTTCTTC. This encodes CASSQPPPASLGQFF.

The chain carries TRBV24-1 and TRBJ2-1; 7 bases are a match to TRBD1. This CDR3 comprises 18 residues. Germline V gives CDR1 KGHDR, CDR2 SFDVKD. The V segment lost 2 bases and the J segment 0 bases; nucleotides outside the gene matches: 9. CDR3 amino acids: CATSDSLPRGSSYNEQFF. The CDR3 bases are TGTGCCACCAGTGATTCTCTCCCCAGGGGGAGCTCCTACAATGAGCAGTTCTTC.

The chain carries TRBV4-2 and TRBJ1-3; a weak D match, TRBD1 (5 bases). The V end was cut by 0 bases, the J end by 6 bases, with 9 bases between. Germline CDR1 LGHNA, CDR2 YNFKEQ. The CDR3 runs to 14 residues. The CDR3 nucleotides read TGTGCCAGCAGCCAAGACCAGGGCCTAAACACCATATATTTT. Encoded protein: CASSQDQGLNTIYF.

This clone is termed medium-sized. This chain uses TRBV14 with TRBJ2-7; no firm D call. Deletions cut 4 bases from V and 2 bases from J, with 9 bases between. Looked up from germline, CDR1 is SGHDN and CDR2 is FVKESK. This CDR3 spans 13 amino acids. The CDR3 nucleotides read TGTGCCAGCAGCCGGCAGTACCCCTACGAGCAGTACTTC. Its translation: CASSRQYPYEQYF.

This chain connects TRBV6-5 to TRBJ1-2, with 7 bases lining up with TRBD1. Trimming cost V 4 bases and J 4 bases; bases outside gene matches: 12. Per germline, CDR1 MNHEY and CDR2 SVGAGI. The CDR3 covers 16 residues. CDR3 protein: CASSSPTQGGAYGYTF. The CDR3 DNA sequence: TGTGCCAGCAGTTCCCCTACCCAGGGGGGCGCCTATGGCTACACCTTC.

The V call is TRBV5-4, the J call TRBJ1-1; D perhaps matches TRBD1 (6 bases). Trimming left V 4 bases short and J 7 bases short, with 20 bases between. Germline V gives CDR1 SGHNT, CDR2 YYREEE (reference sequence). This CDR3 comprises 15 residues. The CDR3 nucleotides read TGTGCCAGCAGCGATCAGGGGCGCGGAGTGAGTGAAGCTTTCTTT. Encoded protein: CASSDQGRGVSEAFF.

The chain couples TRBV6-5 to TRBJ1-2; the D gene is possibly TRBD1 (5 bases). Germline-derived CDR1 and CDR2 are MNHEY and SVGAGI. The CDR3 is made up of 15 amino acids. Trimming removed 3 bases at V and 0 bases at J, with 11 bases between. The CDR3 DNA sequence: TGTGCCAGCAGTTATACCGGGACGGCTAACTATGGCTACACCTTC. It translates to CASSYTGTANYGYTF.

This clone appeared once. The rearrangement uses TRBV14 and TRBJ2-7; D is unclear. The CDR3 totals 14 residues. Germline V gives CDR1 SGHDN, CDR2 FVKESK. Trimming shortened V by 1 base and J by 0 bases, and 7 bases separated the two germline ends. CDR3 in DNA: TGTGCCAGCAGCCAAGGACGGGCCTCCTACGAGCAGTACTTC. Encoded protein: CASSQGRASYEQYF.

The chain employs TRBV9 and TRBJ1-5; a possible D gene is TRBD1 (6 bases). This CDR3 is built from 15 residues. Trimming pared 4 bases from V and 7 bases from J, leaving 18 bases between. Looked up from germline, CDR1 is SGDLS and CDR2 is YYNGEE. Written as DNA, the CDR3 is TGTGCCAGCAGCCTAGAGGGGGGCGCCGACCAGCCCCAGCATTTT. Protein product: CASSLEGGADQPQHF. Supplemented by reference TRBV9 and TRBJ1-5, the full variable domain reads DSGVTQTPKHLITATGQRVTLRCSPRSGDLSVYWYQQSLDQGLQFLIQYYNGEERAKGNILERFSAQQFPDLHSELNLSSLELGDSALYFCASSLEGGADQPQHFGDGTRLSIL.

CDR3 DNA sequence: TGTGCCAGCAGCAAACAGATCAGGACTTCGCGCCTACAAGAGACCCAGTACTTC. It translates to CASSKQIRTSRLQETQYF. J is TRBJ2-5 and V is TRBV5-4; perhaps TRBD2 as D (5 bases). The CDR3 runs to 18 residues. Between the trimmed V and J ends, which lost 4 bases and 2 bases, there was a span of 24 bases. Germline loops: CDR1 SGHNT, CDR2 YYREEE (reference sequence).

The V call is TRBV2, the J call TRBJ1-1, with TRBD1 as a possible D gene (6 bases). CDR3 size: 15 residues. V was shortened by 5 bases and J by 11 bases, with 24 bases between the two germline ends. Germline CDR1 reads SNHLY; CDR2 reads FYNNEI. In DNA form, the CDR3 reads TGTGCCAGCAGTCTGGCAAGGGCAGGGGATGGGCGTGCTTTCTTT. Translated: CASSLARAGDGRAFF.

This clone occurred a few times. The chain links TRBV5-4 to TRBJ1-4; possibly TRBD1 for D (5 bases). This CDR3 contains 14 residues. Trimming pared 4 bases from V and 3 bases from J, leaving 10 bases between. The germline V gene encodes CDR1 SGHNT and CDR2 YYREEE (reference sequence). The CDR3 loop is CASSREGANEKLFF. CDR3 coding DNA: TGTGCCAGCAGCCGGGAAGGGGCTAATGAAAAACTGTTTTTT.

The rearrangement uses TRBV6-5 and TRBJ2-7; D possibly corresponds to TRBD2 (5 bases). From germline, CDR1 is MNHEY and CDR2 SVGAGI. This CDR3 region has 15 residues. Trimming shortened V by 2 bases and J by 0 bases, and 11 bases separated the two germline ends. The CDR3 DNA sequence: TGTGCCAGCAGTTACACGTGGAGGAGCTCCTACGAGCAGTACTTC. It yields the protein CASSYTWRSSYEQYF.

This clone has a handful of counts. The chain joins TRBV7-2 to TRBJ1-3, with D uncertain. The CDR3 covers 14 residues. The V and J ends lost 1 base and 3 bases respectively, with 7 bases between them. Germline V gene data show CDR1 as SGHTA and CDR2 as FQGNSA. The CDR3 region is CASSLEWRGNTIYF. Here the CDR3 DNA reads TGTGCCAGCAGCTTAGAATGGCGTGGAAACACCATATATTTT.

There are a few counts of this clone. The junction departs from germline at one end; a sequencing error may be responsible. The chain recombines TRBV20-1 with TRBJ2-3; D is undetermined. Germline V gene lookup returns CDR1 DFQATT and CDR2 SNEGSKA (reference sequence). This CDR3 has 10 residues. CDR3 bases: TGCAGTACTAGCACAGATACGCAGTATTTT. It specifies CSTSTDTQYF.

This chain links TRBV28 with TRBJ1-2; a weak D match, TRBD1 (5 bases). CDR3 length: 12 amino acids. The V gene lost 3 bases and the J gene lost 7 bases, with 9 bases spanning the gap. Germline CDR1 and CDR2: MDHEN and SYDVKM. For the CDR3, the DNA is TGTGCCAGCAGTTTGTTAGGGGTTGGCTACACCTTC. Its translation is CASSLLGVGYTF.

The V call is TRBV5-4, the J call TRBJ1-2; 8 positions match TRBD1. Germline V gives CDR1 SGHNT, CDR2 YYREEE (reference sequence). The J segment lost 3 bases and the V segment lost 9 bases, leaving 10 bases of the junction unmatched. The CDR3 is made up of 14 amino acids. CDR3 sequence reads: CATSTGQEYYGYTF. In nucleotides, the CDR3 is TGTGCCACCTCCACGGGACAGGAGTACTATGGCTACACCTTC.

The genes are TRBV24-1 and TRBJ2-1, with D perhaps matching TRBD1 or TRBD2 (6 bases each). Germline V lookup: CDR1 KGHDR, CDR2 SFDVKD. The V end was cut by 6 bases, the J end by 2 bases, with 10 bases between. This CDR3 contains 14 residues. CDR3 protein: CATSKGGTYNEQFF. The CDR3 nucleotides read TGTGCCACCAGTAAGGGGGGAACCTACAATGAGCAGTTCTTC.

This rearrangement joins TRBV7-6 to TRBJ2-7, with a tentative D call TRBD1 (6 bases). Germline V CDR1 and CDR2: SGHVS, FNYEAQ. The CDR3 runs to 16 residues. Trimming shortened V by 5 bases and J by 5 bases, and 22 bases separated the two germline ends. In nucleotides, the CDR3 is TGTGCCAGCAGCGGACGAGGTGGCAGGGGCGGCCACGAGCAGTACTTC. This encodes CASSGRGGRGGHEQYF.